This T cell receptor beta chain emerged from a study of T cells of healthy individuals. In this sample, this clonotype turned up many times. MiXCR, applied by TCRdb to the 5' RACE reads, yields one record per CDR3 protein. The data contain 50,000 to 55,000 distinct CDR3 sequences, about 14% of them singletons. Germline V lookup: CDR1 SEHNR, CDR2 FQNEAQ (reference sequence). Between the trimmed V and J ends, which lost 5 bases and 6 bases, there was a span of 13 bases. This CDR3 comprises 13 residues. The V call is TRBV7-9, the J call TRBJ1-2; a possible D gene is TRBD1 (5 bases). This TCR came from a human donor in good health. The CDR3 spells CASSPGLGDGYTF. Written as DNA, the CDR3 is TGTGCCAGCAGCCCGGGGCTTGGGGATGGCTACACCTTC.